This TCR beta chain was found in a study of cytomegalovirus exposure and HLA in healthy donors. The germline V gene encodes CDR1 MNHNS and CDR2 SASEGT. Trimming removed 4 bases at V and 3 bases at J, with 13 bases between. The CDR3 contains 15 residues. This clone was observed a few times. The antigen is unknown. Vbeta (60) and Jbeta (13) primers were used in the PCR. As handled by the study authors: Unique TCR beta chains numbered around 75 million in a later analysis, with approximately 10 million shared. Produced via immunoSEQ multiplex PCR; TCRdb's table is partial and in-frame only. V and J calls and clone size are as listed in that table; D and trimming were resolved from the DNA. This table has about 220,000 clones, approximately 80% appearing once. Regarding the study as a whole: In terms of immune exposure information, only CMV serostatus was available. With later analysis, a missense DCLRE1C variant became linked to TCR beta V- and J-gene trimming.

Samples came from healthy bone marrow donors. Input material: PBMCs. This sequence joins TRBV6-1 and TRBJ2-1, with D possibly matching TRBD1 (6 bases). The clonotype was recovered from a boy aged 2 to 10 in good health and CMV-seronegative. The CDR3 DNA reads as TGTGCCAGCAGTGCGGGACAAATTTACTACAATGAGCAGTTCTTC. It specifies CASSAGQIYYNEQFF.